The text below deals with one T cell receptor (beta chain). This record comes from a study of blood T cell repertoires in COVID-19. Across the study: Acute and convalescent COVID-19 specimens originated in the United States, Italy and Spain. PBMCs, B-cell-depleted T cells, or T cells provided the cDNA or gDNA that made up the material.

In the authors' methods: Amplification with reference gene primers provided the estimates of nucleated cell counts. Profiling relied on immunoSEQ multiplex PCR, and the TCRdb table lists in-frame clones only, not all of them. V, J and clone size were drawn from that table, and D and trimming were deduced from the DNA. The table includes under 300,000 clones, approximately 86% detected once. Germline V gene sequence: CDR1 MNHEY, CDR2 SMNVEV (reference sequence). This CDR3 region has 13 residues. V shed 10 bases, J shed 5 bases, and the junction held 7 bases outside the gene matches. The sequence was obtained from a woman aged 80 or over with active or convalescent COVID-19. Sequenced sample: peripheral blood. The chain joins TRBV27 to TRBJ2-7; 11 bases are shared with TRBD1. The CDR3: CATSRTGGNEQYF. The DNA of the CDR3 is TGTGCCACCTCTCGGACAGGGGGCAACGAGCAGTACTTC.